The sequence of this TCR beta chain was determined in a study of blood T cell repertoires in COVID-19. Study summary: The cDNA or gDNA used as material had been derived from T cells, B-cell-depleted T cells, or PBMCs.

Method: immunoSEQ multiplex PCR; TCRdb's copy keeps in-frame clones and lacks some. The data show 250,000 to 300,000 clones, with 81% seen just once and over 2.5% held by the top ten. The length of the CDR3 is 12 residues. V was pared by 3 bases and J by 4 bases, with 6 bases between. Input material: peripheral blood. J is TRBJ1-1 and V is TRBV12-3 or TRBV12-4; D unresolved. This clonotype originated in a woman aged 55-70 years with active or convalescent COVID-19. CDR3 protein: CASSLSFTEAFF. CDR3 bases: TGTGCCAGCAGTTTGAGCTTCACTGAAGCTTTCTTT.